A selection of T cell receptor beta chains follows, all from one sample in a study of cytotoxic CD8 clonotypes in ibrutinib-treated CLL. Generated by immunoSEQ multiplex PCR, the TCRdb table keeps only in-frame clones and is missing some. The sample holds 150,000 to 200,000 clones, approximately 91% seen once. Sequencing was performed on PBMCs, taken at disease progression, from a patient treated with ibrutinib. The receptor source for this set is a human donor with chronic lymphocytic leukemia. CDR3s include the opening cysteine and the closing phenylalanine or tryptophan. D genes are given only for firm matches. Clone size is shown for a subset of rows, as once, few, many or a class of expanded clone.

d_gene: TRBD2; abundance: -; len: 18; v_gene: TRBV7-2; j_gene: TRBJ2-1; CDR3nt: TGTGCCAGCAGCACCGCCAGGTTTCTAGCGGGAAGGGGCAATGAGCAGTTCTTC; CDR3aa: CASSTARFLAGRGNEQFF
d_gene: -; abundance: -; len: 13; v_gene: TRBV30; j_gene: TRBJ1-1; CDR3nt: TGTGCCTGGAGTCAAGGATTTAACACTGAAGCTTTCTTT; CDR3aa: CAWSQGFNTEAFF
d_gene: -; abundance: -; len: 15; v_gene: TRBV4-1; j_gene: TRBJ1-4; CDR3nt: TGCGCCAGCAGCCCCCAGGCAGGACGGGGTGAAAAACTGTTTTTT; CDR3aa: CASSPQAGRGEKLFF
d_gene: -; abundance: -; len: 13; v_gene: TRBV28; j_gene: TRBJ2-1; CDR3nt: TGTGCCATCTCCCATTACGGGAGCAATGAGCAGTTCTTC; CDR3aa: CAISHYGSNEQFF
d_gene: TRBD2; abundance: -; len: 13; v_gene: TRBV6-5; j_gene: TRBJ2-1; CDR3nt: TGTGCCAGCAGTAGCGGGAACCACAATGAGCAGTTCTTC; CDR3aa: CASSSGNHNEQFF
d_gene: TRBD1; abundance: -; len: 21; v_gene: TRBV4-1; j_gene: TRBJ2-6; CDR3nt: TGCGCCAGCAGCCAAGGACACAAGCAGGGGGCAGTGATATCTGGGGCCAACGTCCTGACTTTC; CDR3aa: CASSQGHKQGAVISGANVLTF
d_gene: -; abundance: -; len: 13; v_gene: TRBV5-1; j_gene: TRBJ1-1; CDR3nt: TGCGCCAGCTCCCGACAGTCGAACACTGAAGCTTTCTTT; CDR3aa: CASSRQSNTEAFF
d_gene: TRBD1; abundance: -; len: 15; v_gene: TRBV10-3; j_gene: TRBJ1-4; CDR3nt: TGTGCCATCAGAGAGGACAGGGAAGATAATGAAAAACTGTTTTTT; CDR3aa: CAIREDREDNEKLFF
d_gene: -; abundance: few; len: 13; v_gene: TRBV30; j_gene: TRBJ1-2; CDR3nt: TGTGCCTGGAGTCAGGGAATCGTATATGGCTACACCTTC; CDR3aa: CAWSQGIVYGYTF
d_gene: TRBD2; abundance: -; len: 16; v_gene: TRBV27; j_gene: TRBJ2-1; CDR3nt: TGTGCCAGCAGACGAATCGGGACTAGCGGGAACTATGAGCAGTTCTTC; CDR3aa: CASRRIGTSGNYEQFF
d_gene: -; abundance: -; len: 17; v_gene: TRBV28; j_gene: TRBJ2-6; CDR3nt: TGTGCCAGCAGTAAAGAACAGGTCCCTTCTGGGGCCAACGTCCTGACTTTC; CDR3aa: CASSKEQVPSGANVLTF
d_gene: -; abundance: -; len: 13; v_gene: TRBV27; j_gene: TRBJ2-1; CDR3nt: TGTGCCAGCAGTTTTGCCGCCCCCAATGAGCAGTTCTTC; CDR3aa: CASSFAAPNEQFF
d_gene: -; abundance: -; len: 13; v_gene: TRBV10-1; j_gene: TRBJ2-5; CDR3nt: TGCGCCAGCAGTGACAGGGTCCAAGAGACCCAGTACTTC; CDR3aa: CASSDRVQETQYF
d_gene: -; abundance: -; len: 15; v_gene: TRBV7-9; j_gene: TRBJ2-2; CDR3nt: TGTGCCAGCAGCTCACTAGGGGGGCTCACCGGGGAGCTGTTTTTT; CDR3aa: CASSSLGGLTGELFF
d_gene: -; abundance: -; len: 14; v_gene: TRBV9; j_gene: TRBJ2-7; CDR3nt: TGTGCCAGCAGCGATACAGGGAGCTCCTACGAGCAGTACTTC; CDR3aa: CASSDTGSSYEQYF
d_gene: TRBD1; abundance: -; len: 16; v_gene: TRBV28; j_gene: TRBJ2-1; CDR3nt: TGTGCCAGCAGTAAGTGGGACAGGGGGCGGTACAATGAGCAGTTCTTC; CDR3aa: CASSKWDRGRYNEQFF
d_gene: TRBD1; abundance: -; len: 15; v_gene: TRBV6-5; j_gene: TRBJ2-7; CDR3nt: TGTGCCAGCAGTACCCGGACAGGGGGCGAGCGTGAGCAGTACTTC; CDR3aa: CASSTRTGGEREQYF
d_gene: TRBD2; abundance: -; len: 16; v_gene: TRBV6-5; j_gene: TRBJ2-1; CDR3nt: TGTGCCAGCAGTTACGGGGCTAGCGGGAGGGTAAATGAGCAGTTCTTC; CDR3aa: CASSYGASGRVNEQFF
d_gene: TRBD2; abundance: -; len: 19; v_gene: TRBV7-9; j_gene: TRBJ2-2; CDR3nt: TGTGCCAGCAGTCTAACTAGCGGGAGGACCCCTTTGAGGTCCGGGGAGCTGTTTTTT; CDR3aa: CASSLTSGRTPLRSGELFF
d_gene: -; abundance: -; len: 15; v_gene: TRBV5-1; j_gene: TRBJ2-3; CDR3nt: TGCGCCAGCAGCTTGGAAGGGATTAGCACAGATACGCAGTATTTT; CDR3aa: CASSLEGISTDTQYF
d_gene: -; abundance: -; len: 15; v_gene: TRBV27; j_gene: TRBJ1-2; CDR3nt: TGTGCCAGCGGAGTACCGGGACTTCTCCCCTATGGCTACACCTTC; CDR3aa: CASGVPGLLPYGYTF
d_gene: -; abundance: -; len: 13; v_gene: TRBV5-1; j_gene: TRBJ1-2; CDR3nt: TGCGCCAGCAGCGTTGGGGGTGGCTATGGCTACACCTTC; CDR3aa: CASSVGGGYGYTF
d_gene: -; abundance: -; len: 13; v_gene: TRBV9; j_gene: TRBJ1-1; CDR3nt: TGTGCCAGCAGCGTAGTCGTCGGTAGGCAGGCTTTCTTT; CDR3aa: CASSVVVGRQAFF
d_gene: -; abundance: -; len: 15; v_gene: TRBV18; j_gene: TRBJ2-5; CDR3nt: TGTGCCAGCTCACCAAAGGATGGAGGGGGAGAGACCCAGTACTTC; CDR3aa: CASSPKDGGGETQYF
d_gene: TRBD1; abundance: -; len: 16; v_gene: TRBV5-5; j_gene: TRBJ2-3; CDR3nt: TGTGCCAGCAGCTTGGGGGGACAGGGCCCCACAGATACGCAGTATTTT; CDR3aa: CASSLGGQGPTDTQYF
d_gene: -; abundance: -; len: 10; v_gene: TRBV20-1; j_gene: TRBJ2-7; CDR3nt: TGCAGTGCTCAAGACCTCGAGCAGTACTTC; CDR3aa: CSAQDLEQYF
d_gene: -; abundance: -; len: 12; v_gene: TRBV5-3; j_gene: TRBJ2-3; CDR3nt: TGTGCCAGCCTGGGGGCTAGGAATACGCAGTATTTT; CDR3aa: CASLGARNTQYF
d_gene: TRBD1; abundance: -; len: 18; v_gene: TRBV7-8; j_gene: TRBJ1-5; CDR3nt: TGTGCCAGCAGCAACCGTAGTCCGGGACAGGGGGTAAATCAGCCCCAGCATTTT; CDR3aa: CASSNRSPGQGVNQPQHF
d_gene: TRBD2; abundance: -; len: 17; v_gene: TRBV27; j_gene: TRBJ2-1; CDR3nt: TGTGCCAGCAGTTTAATATTCACTAGCGGGAGAAGCAATGAGCAGTTCTTC; CDR3aa: CASSLIFTSGRSNEQFF
d_gene: TRBD1; abundance: once; len: 15; v_gene: TRBV28; j_gene: TRBJ1-5; CDR3nt: TGTGCCAGCAAAGAACAGGGGGACAGGAGACAGCCCCAGCATTTT; CDR3aa: CASKEQGDRRQPQHF
d_gene: -; abundance: -; len: 12; v_gene: TRBV7-2; j_gene: TRBJ2-1; CDR3nt: TGTGCCAGCAGCTTAAAAGGGAATGAGCAGTTCTTC; CDR3aa: CASSLKGNEQFF
d_gene: -; abundance: -; len: 14; v_gene: TRBV6-1; j_gene: TRBJ1-5; CDR3nt: TGTGCCAGCACGAAAGGGGGAGGTAATCAGCCCCAGCATTTT; CDR3aa: CASTKGGGNQPQHF
d_gene: -; abundance: -; len: 15; v_gene: TRBV4-3; j_gene: TRBJ2-7; CDR3nt: TGCGCCAGCAGCCAAAACCCTCACACAGGGAACGAGCAGTACTTC; CDR3aa: CASSQNPHTGNEQYF
d_gene: TRBD2; abundance: -; len: 15; v_gene: TRBV7-9; j_gene: TRBJ2-1; CDR3nt: TGTGCCAGCAGCTTAGAGATTGAGGGAGGGCCCCCCTCGTTCTTC; CDR3aa: CASSLEIEGGPPSFF
d_gene: -; abundance: -; len: 17; v_gene: TRBV4-2; j_gene: TRBJ2-6; CDR3nt: TGTGCCAGCAGCTCAAGGGGGGCGGACTCTGGGGCCAACGTCCTGACTTTC; CDR3aa: CASSSRGADSGANVLTF
d_gene: -; abundance: -; len: 13; v_gene: TRBV6-1; j_gene: TRBJ1-1; CDR3nt: TGTGCCAGCGCCCCTTTCGTGAACACTGAAGCTTTCTTT; CDR3aa: CASAPFVNTEAFF
d_gene: -; abundance: -; len: 15; v_gene: TRBV19; j_gene: TRBJ1-2; CDR3nt: TGTGCCAGTAGTATGGGACACGCCCGGATCTATGGCTACACCTTC; CDR3aa: CASSMGHARIYGYTF
d_gene: -; abundance: -; len: 13; v_gene: TRBV29-1; j_gene: TRBJ2-7; CDR3nt: TGCAGCGTTGAAGATGGATCGAGGTACGAGCAGTACTTC; CDR3aa: CSVEDGSRYEQYF
d_gene: -; abundance: few; len: 14; v_gene: TRBV2; j_gene: TRBJ1-2; CDR3nt: TGTGCCAGCAGTGAAGAGGGAGCGGGGATTGGCTACACCTTC; CDR3aa: CASSEEGAGIGYTF
d_gene: -; abundance: once; len: 13; v_gene: TRBV2; j_gene: TRBJ2-7; CDR3nt: TGTGCCAGCAGTGGGAAGGGTTTTAACGAGCAGTACTTC; CDR3aa: CASSGKGFNEQYF
d_gene: -; abundance: -; len: 13; v_gene: TRBV6-5; j_gene: TRBJ1-1; CDR3nt: TGTGCCAGCAGTTATACGGAGAACACTGAAGCTTTCTTT; CDR3aa: CASSYTENTEAFF
d_gene: -; abundance: -; len: 13; v_gene: TRBV19; j_gene: TRBJ1-2; CDR3nt: TGTGCCAGTACCTTGTCAGGGGTGTATGGCTACACCTTC; CDR3aa: CASTLSGVYGYTF
d_gene: TRBD1; abundance: -; len: 16; v_gene: TRBV7-2; j_gene: TRBJ2-1; CDR3nt: TGTGCCAGCAGCGGCTCACAGGGGGGCTCCTACAATGAGCAGTTCTTC; CDR3aa: CASSGSQGGSYNEQFF
d_gene: -; abundance: -; len: 14; v_gene: TRBV28; j_gene: TRBJ2-7; CDR3nt: TGTGCCAGCAGGGGGGGCAGGGGTACCTACGAGCAGTACTTC; CDR3aa: CASRGGRGTYEQYF
d_gene: TRBD1; abundance: -; len: 15; v_gene: TRBV30; j_gene: TRBJ2-5; CDR3nt: TGTGCCTGGAGTTGGAACAGGGGGTCGGAAGAGACCCAGTACTTC; CDR3aa: CAWSWNRGSEETQYF
d_gene: -; abundance: -; len: 16; v_gene: TRBV6-4; j_gene: TRBJ1-2; CDR3nt: TGTGCCAGCAGTGACTCGAGTCGGCAGGGACGTTATGGCTACACCTTC; CDR3aa: CASSDSSRQGRYGYTF
d_gene: -; abundance: -; len: 14; v_gene: TRBV5-1; j_gene: TRBJ1-4; CDR3nt: TGCGCCAGCAGGCAACAAGCATCTAATGAAAAACTGTTTTTT; CDR3aa: CASRQQASNEKLFF
d_gene: TRBD1; abundance: -; len: 15; v_gene: TRBV7-2; j_gene: TRBJ1-1; CDR3nt: TGTGCCAGCAGCTTTCCGACAGGGGGGAACACTGAAGCTTTCTTT; CDR3aa: CASSFPTGGNTEAFF
d_gene: -; abundance: -; len: 20; v_gene: TRBV23-1; j_gene: TRBJ1-6; CDR3nt: TGCGCCAGCAGTCAATCAGGATTATCTAACAAGGTCTCCTATAATTCACCCCTCCACTTT; CDR3aa: CASSQSGLSNKVSYNSPLHF
d_gene: -; abundance: -; len: 14; v_gene: TRBV15; j_gene: TRBJ1-1; CDR3nt: TGTGCCACCAGCAGACCGGGGAGGTTCACTGAAGCTTTCTTT; CDR3aa: CATSRPGRFTEAFF
d_gene: TRBD1; abundance: -; len: 16; v_gene: TRBV15; j_gene: TRBJ1-2; CDR3nt: TGTGCCACCAGCAGAGATTCCTTCGGACAGGGGCATGGCTACACCTTC; CDR3aa: CATSRDSFGQGHGYTF
d_gene: -; abundance: few; len: 15; v_gene: TRBV4-3; j_gene: TRBJ2-5; CDR3nt: TGCGCCAGCAGCCAAGATACAGGGCCGAGAGAGACCCAGTACTTC; CDR3aa: CASSQDTGPRETQYF
d_gene: -; abundance: once; len: 15; v_gene: TRBV30; j_gene: TRBJ2-3; CDR3nt: TGTGCCTGGAGTTTAGGGCGGCTTCGGGGAGATACGCAGTATTTT; CDR3aa: CAWSLGRLRGDTQYF
d_gene: TRBD1; abundance: -; len: 15; v_gene: TRBV9; j_gene: TRBJ2-7; CDR3nt: TGTGCCAGCAGCGTATACGAGGGCAGGGGGTACGAGCAGTACTTC; CDR3aa: CASSVYEGRGYEQYF